Described below is a single T cell receptor beta chain sequence and its context. Antigen unknown. Germline V gene lookup returns CDR1 SGHNT and CDR2 YENEEA. Deletions cut 1 base from V and 2 bases from J, with 21 bases between. This CDR3 spans 18 amino acids. The entry originates in a study of shared clonotypes between healthy human individuals. As for the study in general: For every donor, three CD4 naive, three CD4 memory, two CD8 naive and one CD8 memory plates were used. Regarding the study as a whole: A reduction in generation probabilities was seen for non-shared clonotypes relative to those shared by all four donors. A generally larger estimated richness was seen in naive subsets than in memory subsets.

Produced via immunoSEQ multiplex PCR; TCRdb's table is partial and in-frame only. The sample lists more than 2 million clones, 85% to 95% occurring once. The TCR sequence derives from a young man in good health. The rearrangement joins TRBV11-3 to TRBJ2-7; D perhaps matches TRBD1 (5 bases). The sample consisted of naive CD4+ T cells sorted from blood. Noted subset: CD45RA+ positively selected. This chain's CDR3 is CASSLVLMNRIPTYEQYF. Written as DNA, the CDR3 is TGTGCCAGCAGCTTAGTTTTGATGAACAGGATTCCCACCTACGAGCAGTACTTC.